The clone carrying this TCR beta chain was seen only once. The germline V gene has CDR1 SGHRS and CDR2 YFSETQ. Losses at the gene ends were 0 bases for V and 3 bases for J; bases not matched to a gene: 5. This CDR3 is built from 16 residues. This record comes from a study of OX40 agonist ivuxolimab in advanced cancers. On the study more broadly: Previous treatment with anti-PD-1, anti-PD-L1 or anti-CTLA-4 therapy was allowed; approximately 40% had received some.

The data were produced by immunoSEQ multiplex PCR, yet TCRdb's version contains in-frame clones alone and is incomplete. Of about 73,000 clones in the sample, approximately 79% were seen once. Autoimmune disease history or systemic immunosuppression excluded patients. The rearrangement joins TRBV5-1 to TRBJ1-3; 8 bases are shared with TRBD1. Source: CD4+ or CD8+ T cells sorted from blood, taken in a trial of the OX40 agonist ivuxolimab. This TCR came from an adult with an advanced solid tumor such as melanoma, head and neck, liver or kidney cancer. This CDR3 reads CASSLVGTGVGNTIYF. The CDR3 DNA reads as TGCGCCAGCAGCTTGGTTGGGACAGGAGTTGGAAACACCATATATTTT.